This TCR beta chain emerged from a study of T-cell memory formation after mild COVID-19. The ends were cut back, 1 base at V and 0 bases at J, with 13 bases in the middle. This CDR3 has 17 residues. Per the germline V gene, CDR1 is LNHNV and CDR2 is YYDKDF (reference sequence). 5'RACE primed from the constant segment yielded TCR alpha and TCR beta cDNA libraries bearing sample barcodes and UMIs. MiXCR, applied by TCRdb to the 5' RACE reads, yields one record per CDR3 protein. The sample yields under 300,000 distinct CDR3 sequences, 16% seen once. The chain carries TRBV15 and TRBJ2-1; D is uncertain. The sample consisted of PBMCs or a T cell subset sorted from them (not recorded which). This sequence originates from a man in his late teens or twenties who had mild COVID-19 (a few samples of this study predate the infection). Cell type and time point are not known. DNA for the CDR3: TGTGCCACCAGCAGAGTATCGGCCTTTAGCTCCTACAATGAGCAGTTCTTC. It translates to CATSRVSAFSSYNEQFF.